This paragraph reports one TCR beta chain. Its antigen is currently unknown. The entry originates in a study of OX40 agonist ivuxolimab in advanced cancers. Across the whole study: Patients got intravenous ivuxolimab at 0.01 to 10 mg/kg every 2 weeks. The study, taken as a whole, reports: CD8+ T cells were the subset that, on average, had more expanded clones than CD4+.

Germline-derived CDR1 and CDR2 are SGHTA and FQGTGA. This CDR3 comprises 13 residues. With 3 bases clipped from V and 6 bases from J, the junction kept 4 bases outside the gene matches. TCRdb's copy holds only in-frame clones and misses some; the assay was immunoSEQ multiplex PCR. The sample gives 130,000 or so clones, 93% of which show up once; about 0.14% is in the top ten. The receptor was derived from an adult with an advanced solid tumor such as melanoma, head and neck, liver or kidney cancer. This chain uses TRBV7-3 with TRBJ1-1; 7 bases agree with TRBD1. The sequences come from CD4+ or CD8+ T cells sorted from blood, collected in a trial of the OX40 agonist ivuxolimab. In nucleotides, the CDR3 is TGTGCCAGCAGCTTCACAGGGGTCGCTGAAGCTTTCTTT. Protein: CASSFTGVAEAFF. The whole variable domain, filled in from reference TRBV7-3 and TRBJ1-1, reads GAGVSQTPSNKVTEKGKYVELRCDPISGHTALYWYRQSLGQGPEFLIYFQGTGAADDSGLPNDRFFAVRPEGSVSTLKIQRTERGDSAVYLCASSFTGVAEAFFGQGTRLTVV.